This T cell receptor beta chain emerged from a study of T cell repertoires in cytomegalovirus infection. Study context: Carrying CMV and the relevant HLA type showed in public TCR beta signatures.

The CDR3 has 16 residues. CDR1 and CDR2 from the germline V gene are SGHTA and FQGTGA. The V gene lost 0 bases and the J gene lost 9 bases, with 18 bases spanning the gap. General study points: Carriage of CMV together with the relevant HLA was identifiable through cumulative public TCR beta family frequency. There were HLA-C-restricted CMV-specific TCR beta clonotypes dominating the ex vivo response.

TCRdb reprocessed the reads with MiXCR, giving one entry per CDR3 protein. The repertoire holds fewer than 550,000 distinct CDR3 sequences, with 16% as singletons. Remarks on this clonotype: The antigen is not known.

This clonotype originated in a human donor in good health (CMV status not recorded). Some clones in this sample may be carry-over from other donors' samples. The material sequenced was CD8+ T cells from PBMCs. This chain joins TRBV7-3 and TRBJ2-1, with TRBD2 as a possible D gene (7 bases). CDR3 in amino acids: CASSLTGGRGGAEQFF. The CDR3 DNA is TGTGCCAGCAGCTTAACTGGGGGGAGGGGGGGGGCTGAGCAGTTCTTC.